Below are 10 T cell receptor beta chains sequenced from a single sample in a study of response to subunit inactivated influenza vaccine. A single record per CDR3 protein comes from TCRdb applying MiXCR to the RT-PCR reads. The sample lists some 850,000 distinct CDR3 sequences; about a fifth were seen once. Sequencing used PBMCs from blood, obtained more than 4 days after vaccination. All receptors come from a man aged 50 to 60 who received an inactivated influenza vaccine.

This chain joins TRBV12-3 or TRBV12-4 and TRBJ1-2; D perhaps matches TRBD1 (5 bases). The CDR3 has 15 residues. The ends were cut back, 2 bases at V and 2 bases at J, with 12 bases in the middle. The CDR3 sequence: CASSLMRGGNYGYTF. The CDR3 coding sequence is TGTGCCAGCAGTTTAATGCGGGGCGGGAACTATGGCTACACCTTC.

The chain joins TRBV29-1 to TRBJ2-5, with 10 bases that match TRBD2. The CDR3 has 17 amino acids. CDR1 SQVTM and CDR2 ANQGSEA come from the germline V gene. After removal of 0 bases from V and 5 bases from J, the junction contained 12 bases not matched to a gene. CDR3 amino acids: CSVEDEAGLAVLETQYF. The CDR3 region has the DNA TGCAGCGTTGAAGATGAGGCCGGACTAGCGGTCCTGGAGACCCAGTACTTC.

This clonotype was counted only a few times. The CDR3 is CSASKGAGYEQYF. The CDR3 DNA is TGCAGTGCTAGTAAGGGGGCGGGCTACGAGCAGTACTTC. The chain carries TRBV20-1 and TRBJ2-7; 7 bases line up with TRBD1. The CDR3 sequence is 13 residues long. Germline CDR1 and CDR2: DFQATT and SNEGSKA (reference sequence). V was clipped by 3 bases and J by 3 bases; unmatched bases: 5.

The chain has TRBV21-1 and TRBJ2-1; the DNA was not compared with TRBD1, the D call given in the table. TRBV21-1 is described as a pseudogene. The CDR3 runs to 16 residues. The CDR3 region has the DNA TGTGCCAGCAGCACATCCCGGGACAGGAAAGACAATGAGCAGTTCTTC. This translates into CASSTSRDRKDNEQFF.

This clonotype was counted a few times. The chain employs TRBV5-6 and TRBJ2-3; D unresolved. CDR3 length equals 14 residues. The V gene lost 2 bases and the J gene lost 5 bases, with 12 bases spanning the gap. Per the germline V gene, CDR1 is SGHDT and CDR2 is YYEEEE. The CDR3 region is CASSFNVLRDTQYF. The CDR3 bases are TGTGCCAGCAGCTTCAACGTGTTAAGAGATACGCAGTATTTT.

V gene TRBV7-9 combines with J gene TRBJ2-7, with a possible D match to TRBD2 (5 bases). V was cut by 8 bases and J by 3 bases, with 14 bases left in between. Per the germline V gene, CDR1 is SEHNR and CDR2 is FQNEAQ (reference sequence). This CDR3 region has 13 residues. This CDR3 is CASEGDDFYEQYF. The CDR3 nucleotides are TGTGCCAGCGAGGGTGACGACTTCTACGAGCAGTACTTC.

At least ten counts were recorded for this clonotype. V is TRBV6-1 and J is TRBJ1-2; no definite D call. In germline, CDR1 is MNHNS, CDR2 SASEGT. This CDR3 has 13 residues. Trimming left V 3 bases short and J 7 bases short, with 12 bases between. CDR3 coding DNA: TGTGCCAGCAGTGAGGAAGGGCGCGGTGGCTACACCTTC. It is translated as CASSEEGRGGYTF.

On this clonotype: Mismatch with germline at one junction end may stem from a read error. The V and J genes are TRBV6-2 or TRBV6-3 and TRBJ2-5, with D possibly called TRBD1 or TRBD2 (6 bases each). The CDR3 has 15 amino acids. The V gene's germline CDR1 is MNHEY and CDR2 SVGEGT. The CDR3 loop is CASRYSGAYQETQYF. The CDR3 DNA sequence: TGTGCCAGCAGATACTCGGGGGCGTACCAAGAGACCCAGTACTTC.

The chain combines TRBV20-1 with TRBJ2-3; 9 nucleotides align to TRBD2. Germline V gives CDR1 DFQATT, CDR2 SNEGSKA (reference sequence). CDR3 size: 15 residues. After removal of 1 base from V and 8 bases from J, the junction contained 10 bases not matched to a gene. CDR3 DNA: TGCAGTGCTAGAGTACTTAGCGGGGGTCTTGGTACGCAGTATTTT. This gives the protein CSARVLSGGLGTQYF.

The chain uses TRBV12-3 or TRBV12-4 and TRBJ1-5; 8 bases are a match to TRBD1. The ends lost 5 bases at V and 1 base at J; junction bases unmatched: 10. The CDR3 spans 17 residues. As DNA, the CDR3 is TGTGCCAGCAGTCCTCGGACAGGGAAGGGGAGCAATCAGCCCCAGCATTTT. Translated, it gives CASSPRTGKGSNQPQHF.